This TCR beta chain was identified in a study of identical twins. Germline loops: CDR1 MGHRA, CDR2 YSYEKL. Trimming removed 1 base from V and 4 bases from J, with 8 bases in between. This CDR3 spans 14 amino acids. Each CDR3 protein gets one entry after TCRdb re-called the 5' RACE reads with MiXCR. The repertoire has 1,800,000 or so distinct CDR3 sequences, roughly 35% of them found once; the top ten carry under 0.35%. Each donor (without exception) was a healthy Caucasian. Notes on the study in general: Zero-insertion analyses were open to partial confounding by invariant MAIT and iNKT cells. The models gave estimates that fell short of the out-of-frame TCR alpha sharing seen in monozygotic twins.

To note about this clonotype: What it binds is unknown.

The rearrangement joins TRBV4-1 to TRBJ1-3; D perhaps matches TRBD1 (5 bases). The receptor was derived from a newborn girl in good health. Sequenced input: cord blood. The CDR3 nucleotides read TGCGCCAGCAGCCAAGCCAGGGACGGAAACACCATATATTTT. Encoded protein: CASSQARDGNTIYF.